This section outlines one T cell receptor beta chain sequence together with its context. There are a few counts of this clonotype. Its antigen remains unidentified. The record has no base qualities; no much larger clone is one base away. This entry is derived from a study of CD8+CD57+ T cells in acquired aplastic anemia (dated by TCRdb to 2017 to 2018). Notes on the research overall: DNA extracted from sorted CD4+ and CD8+ cells had a mean of roughly 3.4 ug, with a range of about 0.19 to 30 ug. An average of roughly 10 million reads for CD4+ cells and 11 million to 12 million reads for CD8+ cells was obtained from healthy donor samples.

As encoded in the germline V gene (reference sequence), CDR1 is LNHNV while CDR2 is YYDKDF. Between the V and J ends, shortened by 1 base and 6 bases respectively, the junction contains 12 bases. Measured from the cysteine to the phenylalanine, the CDR3 is 14 residues long. Only the CDR3 part of the read is kept: 42 bases, read in frame from the first base. TCR repertoires of sorted CD4+ and CD8+ blood T cells from severe aplastic anemia patients and healthy subjects were deep-sequenced in the study. Ficoll-Paque density gradient centrifugation was used to isolate peripheral blood mononuclear cells. Before DNA extraction, CD4+ and CD8+ T cells were sorted with FACS or magnetic beads. TCR beta VDJ combination and CDR3 sequence profiling used genomic DNA as the template. An Illumina HiSeq 2000 was the platform used for TCR repertoire sequencing. On the authors' methods: TRBV/TRBJ rearrangement plots, CDR3 size and DJ length profiles, and Simpson's diversity index were used to assess repertoires. The most abundant DNA sequence in the deep sequencing data was taken as the immunodominant clone. CDR3 amino acid sequences were checked for sharing across subjects and were also compared against the VDJdb database and published repertoires. Using fastp at Q25 and MiXCR, TCRdb reprocessed the public reads and kept productive beta chains. Records with the same CDR3 protein are collapsed into one entry carrying the most frequent genes and DNA. These V and J calls rely on TCRdb rather than the paper's analysis. This sample comprises approximately 160,000 distinct CDR3 sequences, approximately 40% of them detected only once. The ten largest clones add up to approximately 1% of the sample.

The paper as a whole reports these results and caveats: Although roughly 29 CD8+ CDR3 sequences were shared by patients and controls, these sequences appeared highly expressed in patients and within the immunodominant clones of patients. No significant difference in CD8+ Simpson's diversity was found between patients and healthy controls (P=0.060).

Rearrangement joined TRBV15 to TRBJ1-2, with the D gene not confidently named. This TCR derives from a human donor in good health. Sequenced material: sorted CD4+, CD8+, or CD8+CD57+ T cells (not recorded which) from PBMCs. The CDR3 loop reads CATSRVATGHGYTF. The DNA sequence reads TGTGCCACCAGCAGAGTGGCGACTGGGCATGGCTACACCTTC.